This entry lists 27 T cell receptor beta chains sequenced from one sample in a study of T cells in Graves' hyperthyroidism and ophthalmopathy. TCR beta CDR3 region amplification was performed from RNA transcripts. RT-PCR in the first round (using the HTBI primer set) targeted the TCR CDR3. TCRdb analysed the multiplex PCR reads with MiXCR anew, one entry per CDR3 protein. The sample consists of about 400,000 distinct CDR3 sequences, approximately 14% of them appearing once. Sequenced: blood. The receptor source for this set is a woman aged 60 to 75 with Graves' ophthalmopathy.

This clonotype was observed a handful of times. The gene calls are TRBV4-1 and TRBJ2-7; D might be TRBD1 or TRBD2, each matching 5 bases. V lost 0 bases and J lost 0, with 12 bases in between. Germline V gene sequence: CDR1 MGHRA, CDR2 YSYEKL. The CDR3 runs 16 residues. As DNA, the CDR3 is TGCGCCAGCAGCCAAGACCCGAGGGGTAGCTCCTACGAGCAGTACTTC. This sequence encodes CASSQDPRGSSYEQYF.

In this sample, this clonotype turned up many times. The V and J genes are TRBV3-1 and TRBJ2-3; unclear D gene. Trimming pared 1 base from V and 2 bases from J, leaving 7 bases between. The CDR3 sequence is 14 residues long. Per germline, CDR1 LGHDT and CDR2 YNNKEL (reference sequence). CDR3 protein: CASSQGKLTDTQYF. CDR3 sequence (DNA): TGTGCCAGCAGCCAAGGGAAACTCACAGATACGCAGTATTTT.

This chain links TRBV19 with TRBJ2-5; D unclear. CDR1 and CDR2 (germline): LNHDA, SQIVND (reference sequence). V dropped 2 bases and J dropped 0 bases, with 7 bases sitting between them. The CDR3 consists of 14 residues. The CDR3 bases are TGTGCCAGTAGTATAAGGGCACACCAAGAGACCCAGTACTTC. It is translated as CASSIRAHQETQYF.

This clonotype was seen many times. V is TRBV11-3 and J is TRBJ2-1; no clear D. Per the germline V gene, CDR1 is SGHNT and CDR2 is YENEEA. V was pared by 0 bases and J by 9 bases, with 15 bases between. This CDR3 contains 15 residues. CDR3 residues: CASSLDLVLPSEQFF. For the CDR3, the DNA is TGTGCCAGCAGCTTAGATCTAGTCCTTCCCTCTGAGCAGTTCTTC.

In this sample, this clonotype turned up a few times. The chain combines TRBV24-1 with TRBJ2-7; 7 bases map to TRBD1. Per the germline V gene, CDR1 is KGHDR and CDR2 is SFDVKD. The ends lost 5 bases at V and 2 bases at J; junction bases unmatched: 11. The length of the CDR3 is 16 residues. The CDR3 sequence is CATSGGGGQGAYEQYF. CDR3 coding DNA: TGTGCCACCAGTGGGGGTGGTGGGCAGGGGGCCTACGAGCAGTACTTC.

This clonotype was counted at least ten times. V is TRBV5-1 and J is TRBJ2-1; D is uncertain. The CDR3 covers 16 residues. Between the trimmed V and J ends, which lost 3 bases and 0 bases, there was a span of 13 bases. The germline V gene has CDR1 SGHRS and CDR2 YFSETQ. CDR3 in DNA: TGCGCCAGCAGCTCGGGTGAGTCGAGCTCCTACAATGAGCAGTTCTTC. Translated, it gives CASSSGESSSYNEQFF.

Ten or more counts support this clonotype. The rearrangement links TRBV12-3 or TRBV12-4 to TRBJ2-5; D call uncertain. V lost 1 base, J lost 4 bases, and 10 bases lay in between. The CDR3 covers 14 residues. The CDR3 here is CASSLDGRVETQYF. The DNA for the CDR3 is TGTGCCAGCAGTTTAGATGGCAGAGTAGAGACCCAGTACTTC.

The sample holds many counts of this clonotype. The CDR3 protein is CSASGTSPPGELFF. Here the CDR3 DNA reads TGCAGTGCTAGTGGGACTAGTCCCCCCGGGGAGCTGTTTTTT. The chain has TRBV20-1 and TRBJ2-2, with TRBD2 matching 8 bases. Germline V gene sequence: CDR1 DFQATT, CDR2 SNEGSKA (reference sequence). The CDR3 totals 14 residues. J was trimmed by 6 bases and V by 3 bases; bases with no gene match: 6.

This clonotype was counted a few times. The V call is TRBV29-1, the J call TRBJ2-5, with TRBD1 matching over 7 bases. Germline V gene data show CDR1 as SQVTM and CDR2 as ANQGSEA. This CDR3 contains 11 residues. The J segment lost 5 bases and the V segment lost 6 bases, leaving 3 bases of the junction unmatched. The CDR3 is CSVGTAETQYF. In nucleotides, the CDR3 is TGCAGCGTAGGGACAGCCGAGACCCAGTACTTC.

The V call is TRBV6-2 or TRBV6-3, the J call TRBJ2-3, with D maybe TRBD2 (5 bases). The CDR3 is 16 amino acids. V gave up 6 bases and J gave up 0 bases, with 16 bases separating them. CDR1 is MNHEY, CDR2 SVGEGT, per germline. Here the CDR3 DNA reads TGTGCCAGCAGCCAAGATACTAGGATTAGCACAGATACGCAGTATTTT. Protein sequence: CASSQDTRISTDTQYF.

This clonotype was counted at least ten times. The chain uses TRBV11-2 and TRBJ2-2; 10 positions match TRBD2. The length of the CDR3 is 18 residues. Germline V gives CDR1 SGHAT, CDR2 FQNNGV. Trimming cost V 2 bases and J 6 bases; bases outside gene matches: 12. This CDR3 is CASSLRTSGLVRAGELFF. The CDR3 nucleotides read TGTGCCAGCAGCTTACGGACTAGCGGCCTCGTAAGGGCCGGGGAGCTGTTTTTT.

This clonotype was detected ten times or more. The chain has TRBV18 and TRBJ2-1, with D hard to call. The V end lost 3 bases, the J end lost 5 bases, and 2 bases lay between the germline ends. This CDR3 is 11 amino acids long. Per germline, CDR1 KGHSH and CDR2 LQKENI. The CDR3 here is CASSPNNEQFF. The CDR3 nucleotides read TGTGCCAGCTCACCCAACAATGAGCAGTTCTTC.

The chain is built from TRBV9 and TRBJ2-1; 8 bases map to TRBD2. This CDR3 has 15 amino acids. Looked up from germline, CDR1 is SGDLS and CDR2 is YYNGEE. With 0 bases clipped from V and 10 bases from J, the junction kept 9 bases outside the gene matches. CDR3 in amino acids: CASSVDGRASGEQFF. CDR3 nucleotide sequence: TGTGCCAGCAGCGTAGACGGGAGGGCCAGTGGGGAGCAGTTCTTC.

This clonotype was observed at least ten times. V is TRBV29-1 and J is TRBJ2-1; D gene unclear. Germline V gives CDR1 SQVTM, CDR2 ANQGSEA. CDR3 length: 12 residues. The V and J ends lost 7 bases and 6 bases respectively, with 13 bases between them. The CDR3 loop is CSARPGGNEQFF. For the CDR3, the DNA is TGCAGCGCCCGACCAGGCGGCAATGAGCAGTTCTTC.

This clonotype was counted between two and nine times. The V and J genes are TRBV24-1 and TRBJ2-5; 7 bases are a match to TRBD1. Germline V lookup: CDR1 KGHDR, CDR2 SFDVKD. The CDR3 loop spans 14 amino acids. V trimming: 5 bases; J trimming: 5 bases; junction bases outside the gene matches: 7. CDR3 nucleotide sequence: TGTGCCACCAGTGGGACAGGACTCGGGGAGACCCAGTACTTC. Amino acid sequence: CATSGTGLGETQYF.

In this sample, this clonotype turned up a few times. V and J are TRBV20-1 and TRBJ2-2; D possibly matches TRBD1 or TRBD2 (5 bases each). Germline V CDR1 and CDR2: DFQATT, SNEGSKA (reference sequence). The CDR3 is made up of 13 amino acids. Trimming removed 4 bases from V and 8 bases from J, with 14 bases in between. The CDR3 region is CSATGTVRGELFF. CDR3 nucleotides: TGCAGTGCTACCGGGACCGTAAGAGGGGAGCTGTTTTTT.

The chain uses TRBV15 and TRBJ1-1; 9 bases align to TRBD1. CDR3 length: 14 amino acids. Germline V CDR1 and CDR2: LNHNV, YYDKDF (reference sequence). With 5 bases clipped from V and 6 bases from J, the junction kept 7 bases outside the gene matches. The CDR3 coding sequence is TGTGCCACCAGCCTCCGGGACAGGGTCGCTGAAGCTTTCTTT. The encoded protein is CATSLRDRVAEAFF.

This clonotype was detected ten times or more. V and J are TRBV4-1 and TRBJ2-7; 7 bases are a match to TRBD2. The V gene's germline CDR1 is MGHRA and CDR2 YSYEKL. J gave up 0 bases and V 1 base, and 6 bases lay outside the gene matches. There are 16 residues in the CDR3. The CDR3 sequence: CASSQVRRDYSYEQYF. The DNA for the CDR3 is TGCGCCAGCAGCCAAGTCCGACGGGACTACTCCTACGAGCAGTACTTC.

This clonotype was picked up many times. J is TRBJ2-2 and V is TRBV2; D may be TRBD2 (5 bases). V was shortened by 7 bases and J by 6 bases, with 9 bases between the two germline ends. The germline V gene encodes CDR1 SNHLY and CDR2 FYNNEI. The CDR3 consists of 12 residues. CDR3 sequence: CASTADAGELFF. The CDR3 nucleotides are TGTGCCAGCACAGCGGACGCCGGGGAGCTGTTTTTT.

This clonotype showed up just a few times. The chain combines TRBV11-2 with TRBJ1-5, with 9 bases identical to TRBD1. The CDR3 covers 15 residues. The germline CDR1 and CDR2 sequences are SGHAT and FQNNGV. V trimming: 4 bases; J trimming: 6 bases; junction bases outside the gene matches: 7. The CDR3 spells CASSSRTGAGQPQHF. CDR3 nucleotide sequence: TGTGCCAGCAGCTCCCGGACAGGGGCTGGTCAGCCCCAGCATTTT.

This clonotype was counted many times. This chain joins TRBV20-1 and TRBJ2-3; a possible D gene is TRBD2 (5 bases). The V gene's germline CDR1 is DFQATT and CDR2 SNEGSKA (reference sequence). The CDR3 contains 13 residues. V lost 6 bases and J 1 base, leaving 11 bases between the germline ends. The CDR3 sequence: CSAKDWRTDTQYF. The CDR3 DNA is TGCAGTGCCAAGGACTGGCGCACAGATACGCAGTATTTT.

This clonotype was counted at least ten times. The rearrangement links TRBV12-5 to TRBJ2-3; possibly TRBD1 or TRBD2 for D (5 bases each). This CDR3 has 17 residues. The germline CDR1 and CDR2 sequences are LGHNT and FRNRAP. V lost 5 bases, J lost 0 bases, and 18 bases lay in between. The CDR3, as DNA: TGTGCTAGTGGTAGACAGAACCGGGGCCTTAGCACAGATACGCAGTATTTT. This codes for CASGRQNRGLSTDTQYF.

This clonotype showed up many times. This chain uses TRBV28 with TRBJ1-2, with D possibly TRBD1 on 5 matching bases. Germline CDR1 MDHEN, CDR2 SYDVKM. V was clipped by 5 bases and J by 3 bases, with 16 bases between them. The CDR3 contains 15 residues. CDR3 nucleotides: TGTGCCAGCAGTATTATGGGTCGGGGGGACTATGGCTACACCTTC. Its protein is CASSIMGRGDYGYTF.

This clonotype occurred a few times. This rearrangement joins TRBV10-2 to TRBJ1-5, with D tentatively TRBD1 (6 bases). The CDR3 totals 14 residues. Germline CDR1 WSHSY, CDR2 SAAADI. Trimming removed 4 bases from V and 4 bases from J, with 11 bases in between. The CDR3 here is CASSATGLNQPQHF. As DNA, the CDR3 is TGCGCCAGCAGTGCGACAGGCCTAAATCAGCCCCAGCATTTT.

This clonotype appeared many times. In DNA form, the CDR3 reads TGTGCCAGCTCACGCTCTGCACAGGAGACCGGGGAGCTGTTTTTT. As protein: CASSRSAQETGELFF. The chain carries TRBV18 and TRBJ2-2, with a weak D call TRBD1 (5 bases). Germline CDR1 and CDR2: KGHSH and LQKENI. The CDR3 is 15 amino acids. Trimming took off 4 bases at V and 5 bases at J, with 14 bases between the two ends.

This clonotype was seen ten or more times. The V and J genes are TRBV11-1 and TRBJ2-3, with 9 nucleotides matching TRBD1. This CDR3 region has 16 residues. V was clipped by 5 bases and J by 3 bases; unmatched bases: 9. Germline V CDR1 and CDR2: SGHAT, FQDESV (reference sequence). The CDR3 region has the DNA TGTGCCAGCAGCCCCTACAGGGGGCGGTGGACAGATACGCAGTATTTT. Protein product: CASSPYRGRWTDTQYF.

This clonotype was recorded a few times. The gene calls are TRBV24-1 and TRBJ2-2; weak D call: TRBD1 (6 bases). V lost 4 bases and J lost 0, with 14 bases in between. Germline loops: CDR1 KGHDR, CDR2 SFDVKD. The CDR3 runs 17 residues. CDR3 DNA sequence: TGTGCCACCAGTGACCCTACAGGGTCTCCGAACACCGGGGAGCTGTTTTTT. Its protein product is CATSDPTGSPNTGELFF.